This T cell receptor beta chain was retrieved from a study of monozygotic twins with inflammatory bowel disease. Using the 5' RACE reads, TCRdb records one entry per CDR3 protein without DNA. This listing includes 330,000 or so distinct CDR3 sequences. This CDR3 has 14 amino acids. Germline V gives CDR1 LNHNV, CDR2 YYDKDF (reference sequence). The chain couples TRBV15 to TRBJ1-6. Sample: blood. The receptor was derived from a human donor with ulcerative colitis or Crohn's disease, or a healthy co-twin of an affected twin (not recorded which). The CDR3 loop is CATSRDRNNSPLHF. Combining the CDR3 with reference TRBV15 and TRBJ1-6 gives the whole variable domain DAMVIQNPRYQVTQFGKPVTLSCSQTLNHNVMYWYQQKSSQAPKLLFHYYDKDFNNEADTPDNFQSRRPNTSFCFLDIRSPGLGDTAMYLCATSRDRNNSPLHFGNGTRLTVT.